Included here is one T cell receptor beta chain sequence, with context. Its antigen is unidentified. Data came from immunoSEQ multiplex PCR; TCRdb stores just in-frame clones and leaves some out. The data contain about 39,000 clones, around 89% of them seen just once; the ten biggest clones take up 1.5% to 2.5%. This sample is drawn from a study of PD-L1 blockade in urothelial cancer. Study-level information: Reported median T cell count for blood samples was approximately 140,000.

Findings and limits, study-wide: Blood TCR clonality below the median before treatment was a predictor of better survival.

Each patient supplied 1 to 8 pretreatment and on-treatment samples. The starting material was PBMCs, obtained around atezolizumab (anti-PD-L1) treatment. The TCR comes from a man aged 60-69 years with urothelial cancer.

The CDR3 reads CASSFGTGSGNTIYF. The CDR3 bases are TGTGCCAGCAGCTTTGGGACAGGGAGCGGAAACACCATATATTTT. V usage is TRBV11-3 and J usage is TRBJ1-3, with 9 bases matching TRBD1. Trimming took 3 bases from V and 4 from J; bases not matched to a gene: 4. CDR1 SGHNT and CDR2 YENEEA come from the germline V gene. The length of the CDR3 is 15 residues. Variable domain in full (rest from reference TRBV11-3 and TRBJ1-3): EAGVVQSPRYKIIEKKQPVAFWCNPISGHNTLYWYLQNLGQGPELLIRYENEEAVDDSQLPKDRFSAERLKGVDSTLKIQPAELGDSAVYLCASSFGTGSGNTIYFGEGSWLTVV.